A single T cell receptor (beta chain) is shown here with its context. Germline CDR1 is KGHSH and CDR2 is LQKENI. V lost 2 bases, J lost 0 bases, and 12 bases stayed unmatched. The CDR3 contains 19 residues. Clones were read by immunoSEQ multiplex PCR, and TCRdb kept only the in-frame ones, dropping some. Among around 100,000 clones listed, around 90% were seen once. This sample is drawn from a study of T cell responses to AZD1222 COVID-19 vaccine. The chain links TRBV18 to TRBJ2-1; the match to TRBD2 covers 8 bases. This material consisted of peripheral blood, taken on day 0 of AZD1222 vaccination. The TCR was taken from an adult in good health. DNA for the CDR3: TGTGCCAGCTCACCAGGTATTAGCGGGGCCTTCTCCTCCTACAATGAGCAGTTCTTC. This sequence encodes CASSPGISGAFSSYNEQFF.